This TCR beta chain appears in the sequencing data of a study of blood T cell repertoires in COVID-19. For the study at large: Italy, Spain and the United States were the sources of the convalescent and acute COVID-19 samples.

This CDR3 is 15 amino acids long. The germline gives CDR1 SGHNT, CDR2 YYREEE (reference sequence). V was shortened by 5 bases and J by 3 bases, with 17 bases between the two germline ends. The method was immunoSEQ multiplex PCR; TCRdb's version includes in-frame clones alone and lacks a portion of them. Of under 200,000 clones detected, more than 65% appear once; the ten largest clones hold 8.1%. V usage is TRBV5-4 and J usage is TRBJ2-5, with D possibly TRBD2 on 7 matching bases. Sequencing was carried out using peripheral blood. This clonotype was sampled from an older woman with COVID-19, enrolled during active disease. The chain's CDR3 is CASSEPGGGEETQYF. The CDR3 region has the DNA TGTGCCAGCAGTGAGCCGGGGGGCGGTGAAGAGACCCAGTACTTC.